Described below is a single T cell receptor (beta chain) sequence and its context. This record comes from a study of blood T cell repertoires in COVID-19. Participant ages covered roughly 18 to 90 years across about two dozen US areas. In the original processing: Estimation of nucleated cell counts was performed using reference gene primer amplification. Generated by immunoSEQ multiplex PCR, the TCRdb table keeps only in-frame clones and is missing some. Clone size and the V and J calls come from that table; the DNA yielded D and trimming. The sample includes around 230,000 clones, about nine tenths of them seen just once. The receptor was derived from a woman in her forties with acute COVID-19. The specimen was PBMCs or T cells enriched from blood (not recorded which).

The CDR3 is CASSTNRGAYEQYF. In nucleotides, the CDR3 is TGTGCCAGCAGCACCAACAGGGGGGCCTACGAGCAGTACTTC. The chain carries TRBV7-2 and TRBJ2-7, with 8 bases lining up with TRBD1. This CDR3 spans 14 amino acids. V lost 5 bases to trimming and J lost 2 bases; unmatched junction nucleotides: 5. CDR1 is SGHTA and CDR2 is FQGNSA in the germline V gene.